This T cell receptor beta chain was sequenced in a study of blood T cell repertoires in COVID-19. Across the whole study: The cDNA or gDNA used as material had been derived from T cells, B-cell-depleted T cells, or PBMCs.

As handled by the study authors: Reference gene primer amplification gave nucleated cell count estimates. Clones were read by immunoSEQ multiplex PCR, and TCRdb kept only the in-frame ones, dropping some. That table supplies the V and J calls and clone size; D and trimming were determined from the DNA. Of some 300,000 clones listed, about 91% are singletons. Sequencing was carried out using peripheral blood. The sequence was obtained from a woman under 40 who had recovered from COVID-19.

The DNA for the CDR3 is TGCGCCAGCAGCGAGGGACAGGGGCGCTCCGCTTCGATCAATGAAAAACTGTTTTTT. This sequence encodes CASSEGQGRSASINEKLFF. The chain links TRBV5-1 to TRBJ1-4, with TRBD1 matching over 10 bases. The CDR3 totals 19 residues. V trimming: 4 bases; J trimming: 5 bases; junction bases outside the gene matches: 17. The germline CDR1 and CDR2 sequences are SGHRS and YFSETQ.